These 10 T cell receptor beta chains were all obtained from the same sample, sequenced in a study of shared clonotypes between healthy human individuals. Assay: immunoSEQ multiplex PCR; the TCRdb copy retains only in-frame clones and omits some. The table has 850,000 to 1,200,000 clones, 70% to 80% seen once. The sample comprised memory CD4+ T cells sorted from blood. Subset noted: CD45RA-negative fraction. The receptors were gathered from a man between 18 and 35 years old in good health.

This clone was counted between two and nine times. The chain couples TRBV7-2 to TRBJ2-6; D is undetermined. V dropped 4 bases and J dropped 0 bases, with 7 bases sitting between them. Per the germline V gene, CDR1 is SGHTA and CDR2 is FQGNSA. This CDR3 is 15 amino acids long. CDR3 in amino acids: CASSSQLSGANVLTF. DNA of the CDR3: TGTGCCAGCAGCTCCCAGCTCTCTGGGGCCAACGTCCTGACTTTC.

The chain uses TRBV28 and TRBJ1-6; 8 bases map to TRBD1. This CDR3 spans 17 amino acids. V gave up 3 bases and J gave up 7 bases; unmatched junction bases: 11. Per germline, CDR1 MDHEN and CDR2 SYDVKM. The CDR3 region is CASSFRTGNFRNSPLHF. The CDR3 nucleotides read TGTGCCAGCAGTTTTCGGACAGGGAACTTCAGGAATTCACCCCTCCACTTT.

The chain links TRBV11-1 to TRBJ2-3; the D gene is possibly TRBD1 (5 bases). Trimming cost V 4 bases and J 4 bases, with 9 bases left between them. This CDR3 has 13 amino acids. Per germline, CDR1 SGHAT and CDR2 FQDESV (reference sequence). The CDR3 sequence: CASSSRVSDTQYF. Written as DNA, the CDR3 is TGTGCCAGCAGCTCCAGGGTCTCAGATACGCAGTATTTT. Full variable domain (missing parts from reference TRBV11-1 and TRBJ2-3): EAEVAQSPRYKITEKSQAVAFWCDPISGHATLYWYRQILGQGPELLVQFQDESVVDDSQLPKDRFSAERLKGVDSTLKIQPAELGDSAMYLCASSSRVSDTQYFGPGTRLTVL.

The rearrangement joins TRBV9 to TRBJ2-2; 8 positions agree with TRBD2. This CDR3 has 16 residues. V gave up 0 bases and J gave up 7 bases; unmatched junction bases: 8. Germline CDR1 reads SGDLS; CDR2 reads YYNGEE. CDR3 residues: CASSVADGTSGGELFF. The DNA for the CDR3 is TGTGCCAGCAGCGTAGCGGACGGGACTAGTGGCGGGGAGCTGTTTTTT.

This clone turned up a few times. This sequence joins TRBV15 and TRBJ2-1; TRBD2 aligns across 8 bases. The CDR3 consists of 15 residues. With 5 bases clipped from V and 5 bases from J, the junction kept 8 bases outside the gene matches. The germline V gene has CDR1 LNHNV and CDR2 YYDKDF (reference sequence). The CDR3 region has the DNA TGTGCCACCAGCGCCCCTAGCGGGCCCCACAATGAGCAGTTCTTC. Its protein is CATSAPSGPHNEQFF.

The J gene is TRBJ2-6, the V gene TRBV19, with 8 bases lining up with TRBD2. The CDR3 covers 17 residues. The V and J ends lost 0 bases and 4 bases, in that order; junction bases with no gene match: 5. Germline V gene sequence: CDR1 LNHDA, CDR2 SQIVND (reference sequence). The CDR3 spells CASSIEALAAGANVLTF. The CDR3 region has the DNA TGTGCCAGTAGTATAGAGGCACTAGCGGCGGGGGCCAACGTCCTGACTTTC.

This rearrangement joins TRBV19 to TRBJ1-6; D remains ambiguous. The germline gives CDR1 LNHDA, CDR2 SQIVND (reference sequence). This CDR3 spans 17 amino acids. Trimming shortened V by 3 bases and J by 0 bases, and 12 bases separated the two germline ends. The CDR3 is CASSMGRGSSYNSPLHF. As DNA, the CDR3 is TGTGCCAGTAGTATGGGCAGAGGGAGCTCCTATAATTCACCCCTCCACTTT.

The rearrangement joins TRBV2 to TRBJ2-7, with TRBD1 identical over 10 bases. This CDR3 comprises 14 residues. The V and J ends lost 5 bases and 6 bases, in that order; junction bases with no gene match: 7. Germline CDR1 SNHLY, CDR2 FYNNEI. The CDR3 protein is CASSRDRGSAEQYF. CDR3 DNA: TGTGCCAGCAGTCGGGACAGGGGTTCGGCCGAGCAGTACTTC.

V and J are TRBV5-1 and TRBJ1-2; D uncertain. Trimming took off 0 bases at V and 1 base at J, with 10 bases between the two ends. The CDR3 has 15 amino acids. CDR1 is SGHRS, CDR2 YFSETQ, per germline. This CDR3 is CASSLGASNNYGYTF. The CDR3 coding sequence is TGCGCCAGCAGCTTGGGAGCGAGCAATAACTATGGCTACACCTTC.

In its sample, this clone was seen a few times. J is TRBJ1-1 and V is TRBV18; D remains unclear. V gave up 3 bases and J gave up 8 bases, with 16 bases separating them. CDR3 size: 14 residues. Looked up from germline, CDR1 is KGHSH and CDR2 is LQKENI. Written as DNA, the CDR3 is TGTGCCAGCTCACCTCTAAAATCGGGCGGAGAAGCTTTCTTT. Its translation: CASSPLKSGGEAFF.